This entry lists 14 T cell receptor beta chains sequenced from one sample in a study of cytomegalovirus exposure and HLA in healthy donors. The PCR employed 60 Vbeta primers together with 13 Jbeta primers. Repertoires were generated with immunoSEQ multiplex PCR, while TCRdb's copy carries only in-frame clones and drops some. The sample lists 75,000 to 95,000 clones, around 89% occurring once. The specimen was PBMCs. These receptors all come from a man younger than 30 in good health and CMV-seronegative.

The J gene is TRBJ1-1, the V gene TRBV30; unclear D gene. The CDR3 has 13 amino acids. Per germline, CDR1 GTSNPN and CDR2 SVGIG (reference sequence). The V gene lost 2 bases and the J gene lost 5 bases, with 12 bases spanning the gap. CDR3 DNA sequence: TGTGCCTGGAGTATACGGGATCAGACTGAAGCTTTCTTT. It is translated as CAWSIRDQTEAFF. Supplemented by reference TRBV30 and TRBJ1-1, the full variable domain reads SQTIHQWPATLVQPVGSPLSLECTVEGTSNPNLYWYRQAAGRGLQLLFYSVGIGQISSEVPQNLSASRPQDRQFILSSKKLLLSDSGFYLCAWSIRDQTEAFFGQGTRLTVV.

The chain couples TRBV7-2 to TRBJ2-5; a weak D match, TRBD1 (7 bases). The V gene lost 4 bases and the J gene lost 3 bases, with 18 bases spanning the gap. CDR1 is SGHTA and CDR2 is FQGNSA in the germline V gene. The CDR3 has 16 amino acids. The CDR3 loop reads CASSSQGGTWKETQYF. CDR3 coding DNA: TGTGCCAGCAGCTCCCAGGGGGGCACTTGGAAAGAGACCCAGTACTTC.

The chain's CDR3 is CASSSTGEETQYF. In DNA, the CDR3 is TGTGCCAGCAGCTCGACAGGGGAAGAGACCCAGTACTTC. This chain links TRBV7-2 with TRBJ2-5; 8 nucleotides agree with TRBD1. This CDR3 has 13 residues. J was trimmed by 3 bases and V by 4 bases; bases with no gene match: 1. In germline, CDR1 is SGHTA, CDR2 FQGNSA.

The V and J genes are TRBV7-9 and TRBJ2-7; D not resolved. The V gene lost 5 bases and the J gene lost 3 bases, with 5 bases spanning the gap. The V gene's germline CDR1 is SEHNR and CDR2 FQNEAQ (reference sequence). The CDR3 length is 11 residues. The CDR3, as DNA: TGTGCCAGCAGCCCCGGCTACGAGCAGTACTTC. Translated, it gives CASSPGYEQYF.

The count of this clone is one. The J gene is TRBJ1-4, the V gene TRBV19, with D unresolved. V was clipped by 6 bases and J by 6 bases, with 14 bases between them. CDR3 length: 14 residues. Germline V gives CDR1 LNHDA, CDR2 SQIVND (reference sequence). CDR3: CASREGSFYEKLFF. In DNA form, the CDR3 reads TGTGCCAGTAGGGAGGGCAGTTTCTATGAAAAACTGTTTTTT.

The chain recombines TRBV2 with TRBJ2-2; a possible D gene is TRBD1 (5 bases). Germline loops: CDR1 SNHLY, CDR2 FYNNEI. This CDR3 has 15 amino acids. V dropped 2 bases and J dropped 5 bases, with 12 bases sitting between them. Written as DNA, the CDR3 is TGTGCCAGCAGTGAAACAGAAGGGGCAACCGGGGAGCTGTTTTTT. Translated: CASSETEGATGELFF. The whole variable domain, remainder taken from reference TRBV2 and TRBJ2-2, is EPEVTQTPSHQVTQMGQEVILRCVPISNHLYFYWYRQILGQKVEFLVSFYNNEISEKSEIFDDQFSVERPDGSNFTLKIRSTKLEDSAMYFCASSETEGATGELFFGEGSRLTVL.

The rearrangement uses TRBV4-2 and TRBJ2-1; weak D call: TRBD1 (5 bases). Trimming cost V 0 bases and J 7 bases, with 7 bases left between them. Germline assignment: CDR1 LGHNA and CDR2 YNFKEQ. The CDR3 extends over 13 amino acids. The CDR3 nucleotides read TGTGCCAGCAGCCAAGAAGGGGCGAATGAGCAGTTCTTC. It codes for CASSQEGANEQFF.

CDR3 sequence (DNA): TGTGCCAGCACTACCCGGTCCCCCTATAATTCACCCCTCCACTTT. It is translated as CASTTRSPYNSPLHF. J is TRBJ1-6 and V is TRBV28, with no clear D. CDR1 and CDR2 (germline): MDHEN, SYDVKM. Trimming cost V 7 bases and J 2 bases, with 12 bases left between them. CDR3 size: 15 residues.

This chain links TRBV25-1 with TRBJ2-1, with D possibly TRBD2 on 6 matching bases. The germline gives CDR1 MGHDK, CDR2 SYGVNS. Trimming cost V 7 bases and J 9 bases, with 25 bases left between them. The CDR3 totals 16 residues. In DNA, the CDR3 is TGTGCCAGCATCGCCCCGGGACTCACAACTCGGAGTGAGCAGTTCTTC. Translation: CASIAPGLTTRSEQFF.

As for this clone: Compared with germline, one end of the junction differs, possibly owing to a read error. The genes are TRBV4-2 and TRBJ2-1, with 13 bases lining up with TRBD2. Germline lookup yields CDR1 LGHNA and CDR2 YNFKEQ. The CDR3 is made up of 17 amino acids. Here the CDR3 reads CAGSQYLGTSGMNEQFF. The CDR3 DNA sequence: TGTGCCGGCAGCCAATACCTCGGGACTAGCGGGATGAATGAGCAGTTCTTC.

The rearrangement links TRBV28 to TRBJ1-3; D call uncertain. Germline-derived CDR1 and CDR2 are MDHEN and SYDVKM. The CDR3 runs to 14 residues. The ends were cut back, 3 bases at V and 1 base at J, with 7 bases in the middle. DNA for the CDR3: TGTGCCAGCAGTTTTGGAGGGTCTGGAAACACCATATATTTT. It translates to CASSFGGSGNTIYF. The entire variable domain, with the rest obtained from reference TRBV28 and TRBJ1-3, is as follows: DVKVTQSSRYLVKRTGEKVFLECVQDMDHENMFWYRQDPGLGLRLIYFSYDVKMKEKGDIPEGYSVSREKKERFSLILESASTNQTSMYLCASSFGGSGNTIYFGEGSWLTVV.

The chain is built from TRBV5-1 and TRBJ1-2; 8 bases map to TRBD1. Per germline, CDR1 SGHRS and CDR2 YFSETQ. This CDR3 region has 13 residues. The junction had 3 bases not matched to a gene; V was cut back by 0 bases and J by 8 bases. The CDR3 DNA follows: TGCGCCAGCAGCTTGGGGACAGGGATGGGCTACACCTTC. Translation gives CASSLGTGMGYTF. Based on the CDR3 plus reference TRBV5-1 and TRBJ1-2, the full variable domain is KAGVTQTPRYLIKTRGQQVTLSCSPISGHRSVSWYQQTPGQGLQFLFEYFSETQRNKGNFPGRFSGRQFSNSRSEMNVSTLELGDSALYLCASSLGTGMGYTFGSGTRLTVV.

CDR3 amino acids: CASSMNPSSSPLHF. The CDR3 DNA is TGTGCCAGTAGTATGAACCCGAGTAGTTCACCCCTCCACTTT. This chain connects TRBV19 to TRBJ1-6, with no clear D. Germline-derived CDR1 and CDR2 are LNHDA and SQIVND (reference sequence). Trimming took 3 bases from V and 9 from J, leaving 12 bases between them. The CDR3 totals 14 residues.

This rearrangement joins TRBV5-1 to TRBJ1-4, with D unclear. The V end lost 3 bases, the J end lost 5 bases, and 17 bases lay between the germline ends. This CDR3 region has 16 residues. Germline loops: CDR1 SGHRS, CDR2 YFSETQ. CDR3: CASSSDRGIRNEKLFF. The CDR3 nucleotides are TGCGCCAGCAGCTCGGACCGAGGGATTCGAAATGAAAAACTGTTTTTT. Full variable domain (remainder filled in from reference TRBV5-1 and TRBJ1-4): KAGVTQTPRYLIKTRGQQVTLSCSPISGHRSVSWYQQTPGQGLQFLFEYFSETQRNKGNFPGRFSGRQFSNSRSEMNVSTLELGDSALYLCASSSDRGIRNEKLFFGSGTQLSVL.